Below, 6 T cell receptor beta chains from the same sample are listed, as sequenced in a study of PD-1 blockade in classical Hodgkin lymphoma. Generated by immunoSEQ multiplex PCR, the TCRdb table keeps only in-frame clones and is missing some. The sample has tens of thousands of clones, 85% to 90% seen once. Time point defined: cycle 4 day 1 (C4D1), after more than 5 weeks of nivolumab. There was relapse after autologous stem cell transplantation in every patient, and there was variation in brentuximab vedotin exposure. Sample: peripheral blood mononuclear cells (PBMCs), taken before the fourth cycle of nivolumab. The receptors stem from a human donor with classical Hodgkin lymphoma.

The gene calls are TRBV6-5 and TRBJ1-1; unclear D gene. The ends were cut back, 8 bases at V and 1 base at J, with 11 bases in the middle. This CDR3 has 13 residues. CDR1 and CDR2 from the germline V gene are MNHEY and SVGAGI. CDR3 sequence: CASEFRRNTEAFF. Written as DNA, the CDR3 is TGTGCCAGCGAATTCCGCCGGAACACTGAAGCTTTCTTT.

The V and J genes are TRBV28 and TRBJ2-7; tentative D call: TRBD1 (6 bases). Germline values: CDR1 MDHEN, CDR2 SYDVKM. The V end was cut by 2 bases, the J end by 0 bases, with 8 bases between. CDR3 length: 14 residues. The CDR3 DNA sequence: TGTGCCAGCAGTTTAAAGGACAGCTCCTACGAGCAGTACTTC. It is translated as CASSLKDSSYEQYF.

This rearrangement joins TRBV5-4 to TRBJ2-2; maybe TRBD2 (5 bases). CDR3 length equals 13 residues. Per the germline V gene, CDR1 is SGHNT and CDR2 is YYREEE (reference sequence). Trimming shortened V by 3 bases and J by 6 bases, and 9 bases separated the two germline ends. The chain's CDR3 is CASSSPGAGELFF. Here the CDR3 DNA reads TGTGCCAGCAGCTCCCCCGGGGCCGGGGAGCTGTTTTTT.

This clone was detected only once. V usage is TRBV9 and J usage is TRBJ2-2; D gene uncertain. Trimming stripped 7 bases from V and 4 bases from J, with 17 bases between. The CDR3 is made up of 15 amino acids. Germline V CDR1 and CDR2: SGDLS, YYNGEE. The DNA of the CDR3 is TGTGCCAGCGCTGAGTCTGGGCGGTTCACCGGGGAGCTGTTTTTT. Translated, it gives CASAESGRFTGELFF.

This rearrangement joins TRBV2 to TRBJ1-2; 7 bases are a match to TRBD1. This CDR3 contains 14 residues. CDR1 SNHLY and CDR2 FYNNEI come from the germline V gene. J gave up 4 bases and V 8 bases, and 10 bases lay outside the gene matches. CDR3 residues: CASEASGGPYGYTF. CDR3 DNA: TGTGCCAGCGAGGCCTCAGGGGGACCCTATGGCTACACCTTC.

CDR3 sequence: CASSIRQGAYEQYF. The DNA of the CDR3 is TGTGCCAGTAGTATCCGACAGGGGGCGTACGAGCAGTACTTC. The chain is built from TRBV19 and TRBJ2-7; 10 bases match TRBD1. The CDR3 has 14 residues. After removal of 3 bases from V and 4 bases from J, the junction contained 3 bases not matched to a gene. The germline V gene encodes CDR1 LNHDA and CDR2 SQIVND (reference sequence).